The rows below give T cell receptor beta chains drawn from one sample of a study of T cell responses to AZD1222 COVID-19 vaccine. Libraries were prepared by immunoSEQ multiplex PCR; TCRdb keeps only in-frame clonotypes and omits some of them. The sample comprises 84,000 or so clones, less than 95% of which are singletons, and over 3% rests with the top ten. The specimen comprised peripheral blood, sampled 28 days after the second AZD1222 dose. Receptors originate from an adult who received the AZD1222 COVID-19 vaccine. Each CDR3 is given with its conserved first and last residue. Fields, in order: clone size, V gene, J gene, D gene, CDR3 DNA, CDR3 protein. The D gene is left open where the match is weak. The listing skips clone size in some rows; elsewhere it reads once, few, many or a size class.

>-|TRBV3-1/TRBV3-2|TRBJ1-1|-
TGTGCCAGCAGCCAAGATTGGGACACTGAAGCTTTCTTT
CASSQDWDTEAFF
>-|TRBV28|TRBJ2-1|-
TGTGCCAGCAGTGGGGGCTCCTACAATGAGCAGTTCTTC
CASSGGSYNEQFF
>few|TRBV7-3|TRBJ2-2|TRBD2
TGTGCCAGCAGCTTACAACGCGGGAGGGGAACCGGGGAGCTGTTTTTT
CASSLQRGRGTGELFF
>few|TRBV7-8|TRBJ1-1|TRBD1
TGTGCCAGCAGCCTCCGGGACAGGGGGCGAGGTTTTGGCACTGAAGCTTTCTTT
CASSLRDRGRGFGTEAFF
>-|TRBV7-6|TRBJ1-2|-
TGTGCCAGCAGCTTAAGTCCGTTAGGAGGCGGGGGCTATGGCTACACCTTC
CASSLSPLGGGGYGYTF
>-|TRBV6-4|TRBJ2-2|-
TGTGCCAGCAGTGACAGGGGGACTCCTAACACCGGGGAGCTGTTTTTT
CASSDRGTPNTGELFF
>-|TRBV11-3|TRBJ2-5|-
TGTGCCAGCAGCTTAATCCGCGAGACCCAGTACTTC
CASSLIRETQYF
>-|TRBV6-2/TRBV6-3|TRBJ2-7|TRBD1
TGTGCCAGCAGTTATGGGACAGGCCCTAAGGGAGGATACGAGCAGTACTTC
CASSYGTGPKGGYEQYF
>-|TRBV5-6|TRBJ1-5|-
TGTGCCAGCAGCTTAAGTGACAATCAGCCCCAGCATTTT
CASSLSDNQPQHF
>-|TRBV6-5|TRBJ1-1|-
TGTGCCAGCCGCATTGGGACGGGGGCTTCGACTGAAGCTTTCTTT
CASRIGTGASTEAFF
>-|TRBV29-1|TRBJ1-2|-
TGCAGCGTTGAAGCGAACTATGGCTACACCTTC
CSVEANYGYTF
>-|TRBV10-3|TRBJ1-4|TRBD1
TGTGCCATCAGTGAGGGACAGGGCTCCGAAAAACTGTTTTTT
CAISEGQGSEKLFF
>-|TRBV3-1/TRBV3-2|TRBJ2-7|TRBD2
TGTGCCAGCAGCCCCATCGGTAGTGGGACTACCTCCTACGAGCAGTACTTC
CASSPIGSGTTSYEQYF
>few|TRBV25-1|TRBJ2-1|-
TGTGCCAGCAGTGAGAGCTCCTACAATGAGCAGTTCTTC
CASSESSYNEQFF
>-|TRBV21-1|TRBJ1-4|-
TGTGCCAGCAGCGAACTTCAGGGGAAGAATGAAAAACTGTTTTTT
CASSELQGKNEKLFF
>once|TRBV5-1|TRBJ2-6|-
TGCGCCAGCAGCTTGGAGGGTCCAGGGGCGCCTTATGGGGCCAACGTCCTGACTTTC
CASSLEGPGAPYGANVLTF
>few|TRBV7-3|TRBJ2-1|-
TGTGCCAGCAGCTCCTTAGGGCCTCACAATGAGCAGTTCTTC
CASSSLGPHNEQFF
>-|TRBV5-1|TRBJ2-3|-
TGCGCCAGCAGCCTGGTCGGGGTTGGGGCAGATACGCAGTATTTT
CASSLVGVGADTQYF
>-|TRBV4-2|TRBJ2-5|TRBD1
TGTGCCAGCAGCGATCGGGCAGGGGGAGAGACCCAGTACTTC
CASSDRAGGETQYF
>-|TRBV4-2|TRBJ1-1|-
TGTGCCAGCAGCCCAGGTGGGGAGGGACGGAACACTGAAGCTTTCTTT
CASSPGGEGRNTEAFF
>-|TRBV15|TRBJ1-5|-
TGTGCCACCAGCAGTGATAATCAGCCCCAGCATTTT
CATSSDNQPQHF